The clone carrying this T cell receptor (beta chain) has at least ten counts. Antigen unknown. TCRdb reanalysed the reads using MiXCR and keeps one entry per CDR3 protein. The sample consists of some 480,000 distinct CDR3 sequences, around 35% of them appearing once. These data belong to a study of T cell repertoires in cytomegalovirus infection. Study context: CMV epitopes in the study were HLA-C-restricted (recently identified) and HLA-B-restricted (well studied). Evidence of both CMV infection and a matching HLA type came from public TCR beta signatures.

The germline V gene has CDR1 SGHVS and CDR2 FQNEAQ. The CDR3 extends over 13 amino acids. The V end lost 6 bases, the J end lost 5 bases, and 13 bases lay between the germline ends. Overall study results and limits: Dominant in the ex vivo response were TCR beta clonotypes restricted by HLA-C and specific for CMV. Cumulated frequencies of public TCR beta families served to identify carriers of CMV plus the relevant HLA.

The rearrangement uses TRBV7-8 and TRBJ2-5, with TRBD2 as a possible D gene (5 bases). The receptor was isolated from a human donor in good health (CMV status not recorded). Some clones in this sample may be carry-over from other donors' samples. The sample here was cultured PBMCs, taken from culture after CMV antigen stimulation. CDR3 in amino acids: CASRAGMVETQYF. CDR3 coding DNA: TGTGCCAGCAGGGCCGGGATGGTCGAGACCCAGTACTTC.